The 11 T cell receptor beta chains below were found in one sample sequenced in a study of blood T cell repertoires in COVID-19. Method: immunoSEQ multiplex PCR; TCRdb's copy keeps in-frame clones and lacks some. This sample has 200,000 to 250,000 clones; 83% occur once, and the top ten carry around 1.3%. The sample consisted of peripheral blood. The receptor set was obtained from a woman under 40 with COVID-19, enrolled during active disease.

The chain couples TRBV7-9 to TRBJ2-1; tentative D call: TRBD2 (6 bases). This CDR3 has 13 residues. In germline, CDR1 is SEHNR, CDR2 FQNEAQ (reference sequence). Trimming removed 11 bases from V and 5 bases from J, with 16 bases in between. CDR3 bases: TGTGCCGGGGGAGGCGGTATGAACAATGAGCAGTTCTTC. It translates to CAGGGGMNNEQFF.

The V and J genes are TRBV7-2 and TRBJ2-5; possibly TRBD2 for D (6 bases). The germline CDR1 and CDR2 sequences are SGHTA and FQGNSA. Deletions cut 3 bases from V and 5 bases from J, with 16 bases between. The CDR3 totals 15 residues. The CDR3 protein is CASSFGGGKGETQYF. The CDR3 nucleotides read TGTGCCAGCAGCTTTGGCGGCGGGAAGGGGGAGACCCAGTACTTC.

This rearrangement joins TRBV11-3 to TRBJ2-1, with unresolved D. The CDR3 is made up of 13 amino acids. The V end lost 1 base, the J end lost 6 bases, and 7 bases lay between the germline ends. Per germline, CDR1 SGHNT and CDR2 YENEEA. The DNA of the CDR3 is TGTGCCAGCAGCTTAGCGGTTGGCAATGAGCAGTTCTTC. Translated, it gives CASSLAVGNEQFF.

This chain links TRBV2 with TRBJ2-7; 9 nucleotides match TRBD2. Per the germline V gene, CDR1 is SNHLY and CDR2 is FYNNEI. The V gene end was trimmed by 6 bases and the J gene end by 1 base; junction bases not matched to a gene: 4. This CDR3 region has 14 residues. In DNA, the CDR3 is TGTGCCAGCAGGCGCGGGGGGGGATCCTACGAGCAGTACTTC. It codes for CASRRGGGSYEQYF.

The chain combines TRBV7-2 with TRBJ1-1, with D uncertain. Trimming stripped 2 bases from V and 4 bases from J, with 8 bases between. The CDR3 sequence is 13 residues long. Germline lookup yields CDR1 SGHTA and CDR2 FQGNSA. The CDR3 spells CASSLYLGTEAFF. The DNA for the CDR3 is TGTGCCAGCAGCTTATATCTCGGCACTGAAGCTTTCTTT.

This chain's CDR3 is CASSLGGLRAQPQHF. In nucleotides, the CDR3 is TGTGCCAGCAGCTTGGGAGGGCTTCGGGCTCAGCCCCAGCATTTT. The rearrangement links TRBV5-4 to TRBJ1-5; D gene ambiguous. Trimming removed 0 bases at V and 6 bases at J, with 13 bases between. Germline V CDR1 and CDR2: SGHNT, YYREEE (reference sequence). The CDR3 covers 15 residues.

The rearrangement joins TRBV6-2 or TRBV6-3 to TRBJ2-5; the match to TRBD2 covers 8 bases. From germline, CDR1 is MNHEY and CDR2 SVGEGT. The length of the CDR3 is 15 residues. The J segment lost 3 bases and the V segment lost 4 bases, leaving 7 bases of the junction unmatched. The CDR3 DNA reads TGTGCCAGCAGTTCCCCCCGGGAGGGAGAAGAGACCCAGTACTTC. This encodes CASSSPREGEETQYF.

This rearrangement joins TRBV27 to TRBJ1-2; 10 nucleotides line up with TRBD1. Germline assignment: CDR1 MNHEY and CDR2 SMNVEV (reference sequence). The length of the CDR3 is 14 residues. J was trimmed by 7 bases and V by 5 bases; bases with no gene match: 7. The CDR3 sequence: CASSKEWTGGGYTF. In DNA, the CDR3 is TGTGCCAGCAGTAAAGAATGGACAGGGGGTGGCTACACCTTC.

The rearrangement uses TRBV5-1 and TRBJ2-1, with 11 bases fitting TRBD2. The V gene end was trimmed by 4 bases and the J gene end by 6 bases; junction bases not matched to a gene: 9. This CDR3 has 16 amino acids. Germline lookup yields CDR1 SGHRS and CDR2 YFSETQ. The CDR3 nucleotides are TGCGCCAGCAGCATGGAACTAGCGGGAGAACGCAATGAGCAGTTCTTC. It is translated as CASSMELAGERNEQFF. Drawing the rest from reference TRBV5-1 and TRBJ2-1, the complete variable domain is KAGVTQTPRYLIKTRGQQVTLSCSPISGHRSVSWYQQTPGQGLQFLFEYFSETQRNKGNFPGRFSGRQFSNSRSEMNVSTLELGDSALYLCASSMELAGERNEQFFGPGTRLTVL.

In nucleotides, the CDR3 is TGCGCCAGCAGCGTCGGACAGGATGAAAAACTGTTTTTT. Protein sequence: CASSVGQDEKLFF. The gene calls are TRBV5-1 and TRBJ1-4, with TRBD1 identical over 7 bases. The V and J ends lost 4 bases and 6 bases, in that order; junction bases with no gene match: 3. CDR1 and CDR2 from the germline V gene are SGHRS and YFSETQ. This CDR3 region has 13 residues.

This clone occurred once. Here the CDR3 DNA reads TGTGCCAGTAGTTTGGGACAGACTAATTCACCCCTCCACTTT. Translated, it gives CASSLGQTNSPLHF. The chain links TRBV19 to TRBJ1-6; 7 positions agree with TRBD1. V shed 5 bases and J 6 bases; nucleotides not matched to a gene: 4. CDR3 length equals 14 residues. Germline CDR1 LNHDA, CDR2 SQIVND (reference sequence).